The sample holds many counts of the clone carrying this TCR beta chain. These data come from a study of T-cell memory formation after mild COVID-19. The V gene's germline CDR1 is MGHDK and CDR2 SYGVNS. The CDR3 spans 16 residues. Trimming took 3 bases from V and 5 from J, leaving 19 bases between them. Using its own MiXCR run on the 5' RACE reads, TCRdb lists one record per CDR3 protein. This table holds 150,000 to 200,000 distinct CDR3 sequences, less than 40% found once. Source material: PBMCs or a T cell subset sorted from them (not recorded which). The source is an adult woman who had mild COVID-19 (a few samples of this study predate the infection). Cell type and time point are not known. The chain has TRBV25-1 and TRBJ2-5; no definite D call. The CDR3 DNA sequence: TGTGCCAGCAGTGAGCCGCTGTTGACTTCCGGGGAGACCCAGTACTTC. It yields the protein CASSEPLLTSGETQYF.